The 31 T cell receptor beta chains given below trace back to one sample, sequenced in a study of blood T cells in healthy people across ages. Together with a sample-barcoded 5' primer, a J-beta primer mix was included in a second PCR lasting about 6 to 12 cycles. TCRdb itself ran the 5' RACE reads through MiXCR, one entry per CDR3 protein. The sample lists more than 650,000 distinct CDR3 sequences, 20% to 30% occurring once. This sample was also put to use in a study of T cells of mothers and their children.

The sequencing sample was made of blood. The source is a boy younger than 18 in good health.

This clonotype has just a few counts. The rearrangement uses TRBV21-1 and TRBJ2-7; no DNA check was done on the table's D call, TRBD2. TRBV21-1 is a pseudogene locus. The CDR3 covers 17 residues. The CDR3: CASSKAQRGGQAYEQYF. The DNA of the CDR3 is TGTGCCAGCAGCAAAGCCCAGCGGGGGGGCCAAGCCTACGAGCAGTACTTC.

This clonotype appeared a few times. The rearrangement links TRBV30 to TRBJ1-3; a possible D gene is TRBD1 (5 bases). Germline CDR1 GTSNPN, CDR2 SVGIG (reference sequence). Deletions cut 2 bases from V and 1 base from J, with 9 bases between. This CDR3 spans 14 amino acids. As DNA, the CDR3 is TGTGCCTGGAGTTCTCGGACATCTGGAAACACCATATATTTT. It specifies CAWSSRTSGNTIYF.

The J gene is TRBJ2-1, the V gene TRBV10-1; D gene ambiguous. V dropped 0 bases and J dropped 10 bases, with 7 bases sitting between them. CDR3 length equals 12 residues. CDR1 is WNHNN and CDR2 is SYGVQD in the germline V gene (reference sequence). CDR3 residues: CASSESGREQFF. The CDR3 DNA follows: TGCGCCAGCAGTGAGTCTGGCAGGGAGCAGTTCTTC.

This clonotype was recorded a few times. The chain combines TRBV11-2 with TRBJ2-4, with TRBD2 identical over 8 bases. CDR1 and CDR2 from the germline V gene are SGHAT and FQNNGV. The J segment lost 5 bases and the V segment lost 8 bases, leaving 11 bases of the junction unmatched. The CDR3 is made up of 15 amino acids. Written as DNA, the CDR3 is TGTGCCAGCTTCCGAGGCGGGGGGCCGGAAAACATTCAGTACTTC. It yields the protein CASFRGGGPENIQYF.

This clonotype was recorded once. This chain links TRBV29-1 with TRBJ2-5; TRBD1 might be the D (6 bases). The DNA end is more similar to TRBJ2-1, so the J call may be wrong. Germline V gene lookup returns CDR1 SQVTM and CDR2 ANQGSEA. CDR3 length: 12 residues. The CDR3 DNA follows: TGCAGCGTGAGACAGGCGGGCGATGAGCAGTTCTTC. This gives the protein CSVRQAGDEQFF.

The rearrangement joins TRBV20-1 to TRBJ2-5; 7 bases are shared with TRBD1. The closer fit of TRBJ2-7 to the DNA end suggests the J call may be wrong. Germline V gene lookup returns CDR1 DFQATT and CDR2 SNEGSKA (reference sequence). The CDR3 totals 15 residues. CDR3 bases: TGCAGTGCTAGAGATCTAGAGGGGGCAGGGTACGAGCAGTACTTC. Translation: CSARDLEGAGYEQYF.

This rearrangement joins TRBV6-1 to TRBJ2-6, with 7 bases that match TRBD2. The length of the CDR3 is 16 residues. The J segment lost 2 bases and the V segment lost 7 bases, leaving 8 bases of the junction unmatched. CDR1 and CDR2 (germline): MNHNS, SASEGT. CDR3 sequence reads: CASNERGYPGANVLTF. The DNA of the CDR3 is TGTGCCAGCAATGAGCGGGGCTACCCTGGGGCCAACGTCCTGACTTTC.

The V and J genes are TRBV7-3 and TRBJ2-2; 7 bases fit TRBD1. Looked up from germline, CDR1 is SGHTA and CDR2 is FQGTGA. Trimming at V came to 4 bases and at J to 0 bases, leaving 5 bases not matched to a gene. The CDR3 contains 16 residues. CDR3 bases: TGTGCCAGCAGCTCGTGGACAGGCACGAACACCGGGGAGCTGTTTTTT. The encoded protein is CASSSWTGTNTGELFF.

About this clonotype: The junction departs from the called germline gene at one end, perhaps through a read error. The chain recombines TRBV6-6 with TRBJ2-1, with TRBD2 as a possible D gene (6 bases). The germline V gene has CDR1 MNHNY and CDR2 SVGAGI (reference sequence). The CDR3 totals 13 residues. The CDR3 region is CASGGSSYNEQLF. Here the CDR3 DNA reads TGTGCCAGCGGGGGGAGCTCCTACAATGAGCAGCTCTTC.

There are many counts of this clonotype. This chain uses TRBV10-2 with TRBJ2-4; tentative D call: TRBD2 (5 bases). The V gene's germline CDR1 is WSHSY and CDR2 SAAADI. V was clipped by 7 bases and J by 0 bases, with 16 bases between them. CDR3 length: 16 residues. CDR3 sequence (DNA): TGCGCCAGCACCAAACCGGGAAGCCAAGCCAAAAACATTCAGTACTTC. It specifies CASTKPGSQAKNIQYF.

The table lists this clonotype with a few counts. The chain joins TRBV20-1 to TRBJ2-3; unclear D gene. Trimming stripped 0 bases from V and 0 bases from J, with 13 bases between. In germline, CDR1 is DFQATT, CDR2 SNEGSKA (reference sequence). This CDR3 comprises 16 residues. CDR3 sequence: CSARDPGRTSTDTQYF. In DNA form, the CDR3 reads TGCAGTGCTAGAGATCCAGGCAGAACTAGCACAGATACGCAGTATTTT.

The chain employs TRBV5-1 and TRBJ2-7; 7 bases align to TRBD2. This CDR3 has 16 amino acids. Germline CDR1 SGHRS, CDR2 YFSETQ. The ends lost 2 bases at V and 6 bases at J; junction bases unmatched: 14. CDR3 loop: CASSFPFMGGMTEQYF. For the CDR3, the DNA is TGCGCCAGCAGCTTTCCCTTTATGGGAGGGATGACCGAGCAGTACTTC.

This clonotype has at least ten counts. The chain links TRBV7-9 to TRBJ2-5; D gene ambiguous. The CDR3 runs to 11 residues. The V end lost 6 bases, the J end lost 2 bases, and 4 bases lay between the germline ends. Germline-derived CDR1 and CDR2 are SEHNR and FQNEAQ (reference sequence). CDR3 residues: CASRSQETQYF. For the CDR3, the DNA is TGTGCCAGCAGATCACAAGAGACCCAGTACTTC.

This clonotype was detected a few times. The junction differs from germline at one of its ends, possibly a read error. The V and J genes are TRBV10-2 and TRBJ2-5; 9 nucleotides line up with TRBD2. Germline values: CDR1 WSHSY, CDR2 SAAADI. This CDR3 region has 17 residues. CDR3 sequence reads: CASSENLGSGGQETQYF. Written as DNA, the CDR3 is TGTGCCAGCAGTGAGAACTTAGGTAGCGGGGGCCAAGAGACCCAGTACTTC.

This clonotype occurred a few times. The V and J genes are TRBV10-3 and TRBJ1-6; TRBD1 matches 9 bases. Germline CDR1 and CDR2: ENHRY and SYGVKD. Germline trimming cut 7 bases from V and 8 bases from J; bases unmatched to any gene: 12. CDR3 length equals 16 residues. This CDR3 is CAIKDTNRGQDSPLHF. In nucleotides, the CDR3 is TGTGCCATCAAAGACACAAACAGGGGGCAAGATTCACCCCTCCACTTT.

V and J are TRBV12-3 or TRBV12-4 and TRBJ1-5; 8 bases agree with TRBD1. J lost 5 bases, V lost 4 bases, and 7 bases had no gene match. The CDR3 contains 15 residues. The chain's CDR3 is CASSSRRDRYQPQHF. In DNA form, the CDR3 reads TGTGCCAGCAGTTCCAGAAGGGACAGGTATCAGCCCCAGCATTTT.

The chain carries TRBV27 and TRBJ1-2; TRBD1 matches at 11 bases. V trimming: 4 bases; J trimming: 5 bases; junction bases outside the gene matches: 12. CDR1 is MNHEY, CDR2 SMNVEV, per germline (reference sequence). This CDR3 is built from 17 residues. This CDR3 reads CASSSSPGQGVVYGYTF. The DNA for the CDR3 is TGTGCCAGCAGTTCCTCTCCGGGACAGGGGGTGGTTTATGGCTACACCTTC.

V usage is TRBV5-1 and J usage is TRBJ1-5; 9 nucleotides agree with TRBD1. V lost 0 bases and J lost 2; bases outside the gene matches: 6. This CDR3 contains 17 residues. CDR1 and CDR2 (germline): SGHRS, YFSETQ. The CDR3 DNA reads TGCGCCAGCAGCTTGGGGGACAGGGAGGCGGGCAATCAGCCCCAGCATTTT. As protein: CASSLGDREAGNQPQHF.

The chain combines TRBV3-1 with TRBJ2-7; perhaps TRBD1 as D (5 bases). Germline loops: CDR1 LGHDT, CDR2 YNNKEL (reference sequence). This CDR3 has 15 amino acids. V was shortened by 0 bases and J by 2 bases, with 11 bases between the two germline ends. CDR3: CASSQEGQAAYEQYF. CDR3 in DNA: TGTGCCAGCAGCCAAGAGGGGCAGGCGGCCTACGAGCAGTACTTC.

This clonotype was counted a few times. The chain combines TRBV4-2 with TRBJ1-1, with TRBD1 matching 9 bases. V shed 4 bases and J 4 bases; nucleotides not matched to a gene: 4. Germline V lookup: CDR1 LGHNA, CDR2 YNFKEQ. The CDR3 runs 14 residues. Written as DNA, the CDR3 is TGTGCCAGCAGCCCCCGACAGGGGGGCACTGAAGCTTTCTTT. Protein product: CASSPRQGGTEAFF.

V gene TRBV5-1 combines with J gene TRBJ2-4, with unresolved D. The V end was cut by 0 bases, the J end by 8 bases, with 12 bases between. This CDR3 spans 14 amino acids. Germline lookup yields CDR1 SGHRS and CDR2 YFSETQ. The CDR3 loop is CASSLGPEEYIQYF. The CDR3 nucleotides are TGCGCCAGCAGCTTGGGCCCAGAGGAGTACATTCAGTACTTC.

The chain joins TRBV2 to TRBJ2-7; no definite D call. The germline CDR1 and CDR2 sequences are SNHLY and FYNNEI. The CDR3 runs 12 residues. V lost 0 bases to trimming and J lost 11 bases, with 11 bases between them. CDR3 protein: CASSEALRSEYF. In nucleotides, the CDR3 is TGTGCCAGCAGTGAAGCGCTTCGGAGTGAGTACTTC.

The chain joins TRBV3-1 to TRBJ1-6; no definite D call. Trimming cost V 4 bases and J 5 bases, with 6 bases left between them. The V gene's germline CDR1 is LGHDT and CDR2 YNNKEL (reference sequence). The CDR3 consists of 13 residues. This chain's CDR3 is CASSLTDNSPLHF. CDR3 nucleotide sequence: TGTGCCAGCAGCCTTACTGATAATTCACCCCTCCACTTT.

This clonotype has more than one count but fewer than ten. The rearrangement links TRBV11-2 to TRBJ1-3; D is undetermined. CDR1 and CDR2 (germline): SGHAT, FQNNGV. The CDR3 covers 20 residues. Trimming left V 1 base short and J 4 bases short, with 26 bases between. CDR3 residues: CASSLGPLLKRAHGGNTIYF. The CDR3 DNA reads TGTGCCAGCAGCTTAGGCCCCCTCCTAAAGCGGGCCCACGGAGGAAACACCATATATTTT.

V and J are TRBV20-1 and TRBJ2-5; 9 nucleotides agree with TRBD2. The J call is in doubt because the DNA end fits TRBJ2-7 better. This CDR3 region has 13 residues. Germline V lookup: CDR1 DFQATT, CDR2 SNEGSKA (reference sequence). CDR3: CSASQAGGYEQYF. The CDR3 coding sequence is TGCAGTGCTAGCCAAGCGGGGGGATACGAGCAGTACTTC.

This clonotype turned up a few times. V and J are TRBV29-1 and TRBJ1-2; possible D gene TRBD1, 5 bases. Trimming took 2 bases from V and 3 from J, leaving 13 bases between them. CDR1 is SQVTM and CDR2 is ANQGSEA in the germline V gene. This CDR3 contains 14 residues. CDR3: CSVERGGWYYGYTF. For the CDR3, the DNA is TGCAGCGTTGAAAGGGGCGGTTGGTACTATGGCTACACCTTC. The whole variable domain, remainder taken from reference TRBV29-1 and TRBJ1-2, is SAVISQKPSRDICQRGTSLTIQCQVDSQVTMMFWYRQQPGQSLTLIATANQGSEATYESGFVIDKFPISRPNLTFSTLTVSNMSPEDSSIYLCSVERGGWYYGYTFGSGTRLTVV.

This clonotype was counted only a few times. CDR3 protein: CASSWGRSYEQYF. The CDR3 coding sequence is TGTGCCAGCAGTTGGGGACGGTCCTACGAGCAGTACTTC. The chain uses TRBV6-2 or TRBV6-3 and TRBJ2-7; either TRBD1 or TRBD2 may supply D (5 bases each). Between the trimmed V and J ends, which lost 4 bases and 1 base, there was a span of 8 bases. Germline values: CDR1 MNHEY, CDR2 SVGEGT. The CDR3 covers 13 residues.

The V gene is TRBV20-1, the J gene TRBJ2-1; D is perhaps TRBD1 or TRBD2 (5 bases each). The CDR3 spans 14 residues. V lost 6 bases to trimming and J lost 6 bases, with 18 bases between them. The germline gives CDR1 DFQATT, CDR2 SNEGSKA (reference sequence). Written as DNA, the CDR3 is TGCAGTGCGGGAGCCGGGACGATAAGCAATGAGCAGTTCTTC. This sequence encodes CSAGAGTISNEQFF.

This clonotype was detected a few times. The chain employs TRBV12-3 or TRBV12-4 and TRBJ1-3; D unresolved. The tail of the sequence fits TRBJ2-2 better, so the J call may be wrong. This CDR3 has 14 residues. The CDR3 coding sequence is TGTGCCAGCAGTCCAGGAACAGCCACCGGGGAGCTGTTTTTT. Translation gives CASSPGTATGELFF.

The rearrangement joins TRBV20-1 to TRBJ2-7; D not resolved. This CDR3 is built from 15 residues. In germline, CDR1 is DFQATT, CDR2 SNEGSKA (reference sequence). V dropped 0 bases and J dropped 0 bases, with 12 bases sitting between them. The CDR3 DNA reads as TGCAGTGCTAGAGATCAATACAGATACTCCTACGAGCAGTACTTC. Protein product: CSARDQYRYSYEQYF.

This clonotype was picked up a small number of times. J is TRBJ2-5 and V is TRBV5-1; 9 positions agree with TRBD2. Germline values: CDR1 SGHRS, CDR2 YFSETQ. The CDR3 runs to 15 residues. J lost 7 bases, V lost 6 bases, and 13 bases had no gene match. The chain's CDR3 is CASKRGLAGPGTQYF. In nucleotides, the CDR3 is TGCGCCAGCAAGCGGGGACTAGCCGGGCCCGGGACCCAGTACTTC.